The 5 T cell receptor beta chains in this list originate from one sample, sequenced in a study of T cell changes during pregnancy in multiple sclerosis. Profiling relied on immunoSEQ multiplex PCR, and the TCRdb table lists in-frame clones only, not all of them. The sample holds some 57,000 clones; approximately 90% are singletons and the top ten take roughly 0.82%. Sequencing was performed on peripheral blood, taken in the first trimester of pregnancy. The receptors come from a female donor in good health, enrolled as a control in a pregnancy study.

The chain carries TRBV7-9 and TRBJ2-1; possible D gene TRBD2, 5 bases. Per germline, CDR1 SEHNR and CDR2 FQNEAQ (reference sequence). V was pared by 6 bases and J by 1 base, with 10 bases between. The CDR3 totals 14 residues. The CDR3 region is CASSLWESYNEQFF. The CDR3 DNA is TGTGCCAGCAGTTTGTGGGAGTCCTACAATGAGCAGTTCTTC.

The chain combines TRBV30 with TRBJ1-2; TRBD1 matches 8 bases. There are 17 residues in the CDR3. The germline gives CDR1 GTSNPN, CDR2 SVGIG (reference sequence). With 0 bases clipped from V and 0 bases from J, the junction kept 9 bases outside the gene matches. The CDR3 DNA sequence: TGTGCCTGGAGTGTTCCCCTCCAGGGGGCGACTAACTATGGCTACACCTTC. Translation gives CAWSVPLQGATNYGYTF.

V and J are TRBV4-3 and TRBJ1-2, with D possibly being TRBD1 (6 bases). The CDR3 sequence is 16 residues long. Trimming cost V 0 bases and J 8 bases, with 19 bases left between them. Germline V lookup: CDR1 LGHNA, CDR2 YSLEER. The CDR3 nucleotides read TGCGCCAGCAGCCAAGAGGCCAGACAGGTCATATCGGGCTACACCTTC. This translates into CASSQEARQVISGYTF.

V is TRBV30 and J is TRBJ1-2, with TRBD1 matching 8 bases. CDR3 size: 12 residues. Germline CDR1 GTSNPN, CDR2 SVGIG (reference sequence). J lost 6 bases, V lost 2 bases, and 2 bases had no gene match. The CDR3 protein is CAWSTGGNGYTF. The CDR3 DNA follows: TGTGCCTGGAGTACAGGGGGGAATGGCTACACCTTC.

The chain is built from TRBV18 and TRBJ1-3, with D uncertain. Between the trimmed V and J ends, which lost 6 bases and 0 bases, there was a span of 15 bases. Germline V lookup: CDR1 KGHSH, CDR2 LQKENI. This CDR3 has 16 amino acids. The CDR3 DNA reads TGTGCCAGCTCGACCACCACACAGACCTCTGGAAACACCATATATTTT. Residues: CASSTTTQTSGNTIYF.